This T cell receptor (beta chain) is from a study of regulatory T cells in long-lasting Graves disease. Indicated time point: newly diagnosed GD, antithyroid drugs for less than 3 months. RNA from PBMCs was the source of the TCR library. Building the TCR beta libraries relied on iRepertoire HTBI primers, and CDR3 regions underwent Arm-PCR. A single record per CDR3 protein comes from TCRdb applying MiXCR to the multiplex PCR reads. The data show under 800,000 distinct CDR3 sequences, roughly 15% seen once. This clonotype was observed many times. There are 15 residues in the CDR3. CDR1 SGHRS and CDR2 YFSETQ come from the germline V gene. Trimming left V 4 bases short and J 0 bases short, with 12 bases between. Another study also made use of these data, one on T cells in Graves' hyperthyroidism and ophthalmopathy.

This chain links TRBV5-1 with TRBJ2-3; D is unresolved. This sequence was found in a woman aged 25 to 45 with Graves disease. The sequenced sample was peripheral blood mononuclear cells (PBMCs), obtained at new diagnosis, from a patient treated with antithyroid drugs. CDR3 protein: CASSQKSASTDTQYF. The CDR3 nucleotides read TGCGCCAGCAGCCAGAAGTCCGCTAGCACAGATACGCAGTATTTT. Drawing the rest from reference TRBV5-1 and TRBJ2-3, the complete variable domain is KAGVTQTPRYLIKTRGQQVTLSCSPISGHRSVSWYQQTPGQGLQFLFEYFSETQRNKGNFPGRFSGRQFSNSRSEMNVSTLELGDSALYLCASSQKSASTDTQYFGPGTRLTVL.